The entry that follows covers one T cell receptor beta chain sequence. Its target is unknown. The PCR contained 60 Vbeta and 13 Jbeta primers. Here immunoSEQ multiplex PCR was the method, and the copy in TCRdb shows in-frame clones only, minus some. The sample includes some 88,000 clones, approximately 71% seen only once; the top ten take 16%. This sample is drawn from a study of cytomegalovirus exposure and HLA in healthy donors. The study's findings and limits: The authors enumerated over 150 TCR beta chains as linked to cytomegalovirus. An observed cluster of highly shared sequence variants was recorded as a likely sequencing artifact. For TCR beta chains, V- and J-gene trimming was later linked to a missense DCLRE1C variant. Of the V segments, some could not be distinguished, including TRBV6-2 and TRBV6-3, and were excluded.

CDR1 is SEHNR and CDR2 is FQNEAQ in the germline V gene (reference sequence). This CDR3 is 15 amino acids long. With 3 bases removed from V and 1 base from J, the gap between germline ends came to 12 bases. The chain recombines TRBV7-9 with TRBJ1-1; no reliable D call. The receptor was isolated from a woman under 30 in good health and CMV-seropositive. Source material: PBMCs. The CDR3 loop reads CASSFLRLTNTEAFF. CDR3 sequence (DNA): TGTGCCAGCAGCTTTCTCAGACTCACGAACACTGAAGCTTTCTTT.